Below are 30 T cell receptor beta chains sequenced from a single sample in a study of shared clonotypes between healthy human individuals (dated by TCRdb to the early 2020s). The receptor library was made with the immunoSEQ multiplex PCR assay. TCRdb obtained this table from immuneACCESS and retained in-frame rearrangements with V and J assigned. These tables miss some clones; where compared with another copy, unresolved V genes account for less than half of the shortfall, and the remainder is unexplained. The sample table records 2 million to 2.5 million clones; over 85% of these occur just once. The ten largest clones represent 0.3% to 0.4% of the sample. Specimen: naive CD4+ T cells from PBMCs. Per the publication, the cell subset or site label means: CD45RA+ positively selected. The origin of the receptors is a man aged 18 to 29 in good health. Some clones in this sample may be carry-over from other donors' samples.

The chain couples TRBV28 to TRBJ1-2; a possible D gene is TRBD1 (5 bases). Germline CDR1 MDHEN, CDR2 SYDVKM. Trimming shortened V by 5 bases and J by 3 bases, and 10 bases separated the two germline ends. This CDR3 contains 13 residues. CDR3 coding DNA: TGTGCCAGCAGTCAGGGCCCCTACTATGGCTACACCTTC. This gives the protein CASSQGPYYGYTF.

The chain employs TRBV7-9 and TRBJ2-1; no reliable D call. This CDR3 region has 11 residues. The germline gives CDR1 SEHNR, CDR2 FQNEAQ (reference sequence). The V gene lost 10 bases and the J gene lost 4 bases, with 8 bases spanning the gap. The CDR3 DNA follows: TGTGCCACCCGGGTATACAATGAGCAGTTCTTC. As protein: CATRVYNEQFF. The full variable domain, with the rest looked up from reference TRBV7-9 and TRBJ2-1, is DTGVSQNPRHKITKRGQNVTFRCDPISEHNRLYWYRQTLGQGPEFLTYFQNEAQLEKSRLLSDRFSAERPKGSFSTLEIQRTEQGDSAMYLCATRVYNEQFFGPGTRLTVL.

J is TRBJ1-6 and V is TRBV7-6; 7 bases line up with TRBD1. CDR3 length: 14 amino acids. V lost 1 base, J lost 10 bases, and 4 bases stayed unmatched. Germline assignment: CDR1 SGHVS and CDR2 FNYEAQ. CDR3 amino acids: CASSLGQGSSPLHF. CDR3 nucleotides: TGTGCCAGCAGCTTAGGACAGGGCAGCTCACCCCTCCACTTT.

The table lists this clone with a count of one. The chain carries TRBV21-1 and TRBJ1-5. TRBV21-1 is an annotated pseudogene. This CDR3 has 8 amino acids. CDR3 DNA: TGTGCCAGCGAAACCCGGTTTTTT. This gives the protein CASETRFF.

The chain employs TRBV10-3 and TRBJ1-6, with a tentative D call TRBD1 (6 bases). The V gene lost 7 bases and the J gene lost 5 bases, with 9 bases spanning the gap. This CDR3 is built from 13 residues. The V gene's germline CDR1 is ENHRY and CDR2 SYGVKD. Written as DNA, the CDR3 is TGTGCCATCACAGGGGACCATAATTCACCCCTCCACTTT. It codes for CAITGDHNSPLHF.

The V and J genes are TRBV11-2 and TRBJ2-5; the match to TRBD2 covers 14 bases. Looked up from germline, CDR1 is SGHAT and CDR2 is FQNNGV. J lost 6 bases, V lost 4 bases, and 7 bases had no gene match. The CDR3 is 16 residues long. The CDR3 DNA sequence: TGTGCCAGCAGCTCCCCCGGGACTAGCGGGAGCAAGACCCAGTACTTC. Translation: CASSSPGTSGSKTQYF. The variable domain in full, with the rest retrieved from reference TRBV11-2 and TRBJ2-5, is EAGVAQSPRYKIIEKRQSVAFWCNPISGHATLYWYQQILGQGPKLLIQFQNNGVVDDSQLPKDRFSAERLKGVDSTLKIQPAKLEDSAVYLCASSSPGTSGSKTQYFGPGTRLLVL.

CDR3 protein: CASRDGENYGYTF. CDR3 nucleotides: TGTGCCAGCCGGGACGGTGAGAACTATGGCTACACCTTC. This chain joins TRBV5-4 and TRBJ1-2; the D gene is possibly TRBD1 (5 bases). V lost 7 bases and J 2 bases, leaving 12 bases between the germline ends. Per germline, CDR1 SGHNT and CDR2 YYREEE (reference sequence). This CDR3 contains 13 residues.

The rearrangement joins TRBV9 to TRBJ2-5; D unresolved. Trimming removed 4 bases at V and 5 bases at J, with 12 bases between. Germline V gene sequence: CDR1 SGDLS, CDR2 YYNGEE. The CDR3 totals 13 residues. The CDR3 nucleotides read TGTGCCAGCAGCCCCTTCGGGTTGGAGACCCAGTACTTC. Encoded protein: CASSPFGLETQYF.

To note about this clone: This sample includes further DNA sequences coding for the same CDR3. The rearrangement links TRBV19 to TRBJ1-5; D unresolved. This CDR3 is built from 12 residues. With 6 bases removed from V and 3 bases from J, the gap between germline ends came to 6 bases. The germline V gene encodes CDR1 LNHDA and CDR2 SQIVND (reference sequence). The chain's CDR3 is CASSIYNQPQHF. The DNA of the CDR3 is TGTGCCAGTAGCATATACAATCAGCCCCAGCATTTT.

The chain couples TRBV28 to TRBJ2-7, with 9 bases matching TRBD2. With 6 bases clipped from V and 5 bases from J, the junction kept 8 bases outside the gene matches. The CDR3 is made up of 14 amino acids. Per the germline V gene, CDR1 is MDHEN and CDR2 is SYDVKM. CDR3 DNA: TGTGCCAGCAGACCCGGGACTAGCCTTCACGAGCAGTACTTC. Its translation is CASRPGTSLHEQYF.

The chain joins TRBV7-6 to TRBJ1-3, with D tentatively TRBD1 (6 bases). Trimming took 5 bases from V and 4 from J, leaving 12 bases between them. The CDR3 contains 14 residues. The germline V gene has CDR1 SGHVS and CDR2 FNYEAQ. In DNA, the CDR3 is TGTGCCAGCAGCCCCGCGCAGGGGGGAAACACCATATATTTT. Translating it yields CASSPAQGGNTIYF. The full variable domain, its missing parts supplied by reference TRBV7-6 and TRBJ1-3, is GAGVSQSPRYKVTKRGQDVALRCDPISGHVSLYWYRQALGQGPEFLTYFNYEAQQDKSGLPNDRFSAERPEGSISTLTIQRTEQRDSAMYRCASSPAQGGNTIYFGEGSWLTVV.

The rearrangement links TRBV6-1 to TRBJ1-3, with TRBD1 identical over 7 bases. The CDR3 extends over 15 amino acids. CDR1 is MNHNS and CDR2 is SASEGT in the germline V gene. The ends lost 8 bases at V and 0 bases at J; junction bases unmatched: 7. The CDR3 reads CASGGQYVSGNTIYF. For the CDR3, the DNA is TGTGCCAGCGGGGGACAGTACGTCTCTGGAAACACCATATATTTT.

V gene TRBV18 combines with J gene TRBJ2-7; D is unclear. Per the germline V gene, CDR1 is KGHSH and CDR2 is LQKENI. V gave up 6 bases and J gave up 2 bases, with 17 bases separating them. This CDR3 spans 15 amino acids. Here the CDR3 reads CASSPTSGPAYEQYF. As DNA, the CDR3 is TGTGCCAGCTCGCCTACATCCGGGCCTGCCTACGAGCAGTACTTC.

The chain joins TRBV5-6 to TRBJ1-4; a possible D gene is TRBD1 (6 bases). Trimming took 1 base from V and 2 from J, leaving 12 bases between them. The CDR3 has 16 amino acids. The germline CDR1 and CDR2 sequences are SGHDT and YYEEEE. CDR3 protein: CASSLRGDWTNEKLFF. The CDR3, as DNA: TGTGCCAGCAGCTTGAGGGGGGACTGGACTAATGAAAAACTGTTTTTT.

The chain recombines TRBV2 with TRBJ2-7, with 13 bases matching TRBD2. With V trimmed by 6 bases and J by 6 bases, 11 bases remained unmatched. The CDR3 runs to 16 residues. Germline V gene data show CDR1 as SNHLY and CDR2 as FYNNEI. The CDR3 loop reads CASRDSRLAGGGEQYF. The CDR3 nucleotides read TGTGCCAGCAGGGACTCGAGACTAGCGGGGGGTGGCGAGCAGTACTTC.

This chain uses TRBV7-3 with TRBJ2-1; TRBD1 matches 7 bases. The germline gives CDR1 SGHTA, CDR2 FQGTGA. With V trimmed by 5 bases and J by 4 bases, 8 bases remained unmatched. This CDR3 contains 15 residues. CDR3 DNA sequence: TGTGCCAGCAGCCCAACCAGGGACAGTTACAATGAGCAGTTCTTC. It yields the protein CASSPTRDSYNEQFF.

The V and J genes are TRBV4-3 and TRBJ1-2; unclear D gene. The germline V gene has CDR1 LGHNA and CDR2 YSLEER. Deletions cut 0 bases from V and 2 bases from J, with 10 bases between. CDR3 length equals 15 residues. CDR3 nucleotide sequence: TGCGCCAGCAGCCAAGAAACCTCCCTAAACTATGGCTACACCTTC. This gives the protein CASSQETSLNYGYTF.

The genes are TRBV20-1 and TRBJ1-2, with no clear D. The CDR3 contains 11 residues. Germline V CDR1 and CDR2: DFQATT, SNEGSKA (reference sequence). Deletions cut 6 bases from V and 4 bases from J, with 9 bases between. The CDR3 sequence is CSATHSYGYTF. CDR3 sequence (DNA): TGCAGTGCCACTCACAGCTATGGCTACACCTTC.

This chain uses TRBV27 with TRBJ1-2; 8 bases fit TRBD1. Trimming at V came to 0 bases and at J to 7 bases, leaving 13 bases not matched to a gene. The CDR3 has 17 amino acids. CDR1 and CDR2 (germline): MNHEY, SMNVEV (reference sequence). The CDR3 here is CASSLSNPWQGASGYTF. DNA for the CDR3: TGTGCCAGCAGTTTATCGAATCCCTGGCAGGGGGCGAGTGGCTACACCTTC.

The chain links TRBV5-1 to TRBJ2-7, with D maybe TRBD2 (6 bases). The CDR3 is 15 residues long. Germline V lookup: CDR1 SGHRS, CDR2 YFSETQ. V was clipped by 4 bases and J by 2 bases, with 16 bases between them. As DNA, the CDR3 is TGCGCCAGCAGCCCCCGGGGTAGCGGCACCTACGAGCAGTACTTC. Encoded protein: CASSPRGSGTYEQYF.

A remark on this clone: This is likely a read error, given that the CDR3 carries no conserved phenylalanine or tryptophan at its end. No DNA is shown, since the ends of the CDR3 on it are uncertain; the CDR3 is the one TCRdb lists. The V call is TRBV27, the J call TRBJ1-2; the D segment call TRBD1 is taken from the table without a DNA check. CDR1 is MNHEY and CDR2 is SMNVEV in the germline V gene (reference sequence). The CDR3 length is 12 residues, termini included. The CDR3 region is CASSSTGASDQL.

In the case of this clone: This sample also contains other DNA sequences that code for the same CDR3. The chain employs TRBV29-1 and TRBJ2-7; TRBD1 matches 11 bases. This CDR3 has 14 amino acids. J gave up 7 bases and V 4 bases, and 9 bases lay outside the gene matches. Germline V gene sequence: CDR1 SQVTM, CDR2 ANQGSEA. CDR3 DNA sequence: TGCAGCGTTGTCCCCGGACAGGGGGCGCGGGAGCAGTACTTC. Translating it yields CSVVPGQGAREQYF.

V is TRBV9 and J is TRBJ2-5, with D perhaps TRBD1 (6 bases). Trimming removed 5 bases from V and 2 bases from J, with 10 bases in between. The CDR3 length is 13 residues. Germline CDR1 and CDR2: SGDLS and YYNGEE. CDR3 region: CASRPGVQETQYF. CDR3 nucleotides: TGTGCCAGCAGACCAGGGGTTCAAGAGACCCAGTACTTC.

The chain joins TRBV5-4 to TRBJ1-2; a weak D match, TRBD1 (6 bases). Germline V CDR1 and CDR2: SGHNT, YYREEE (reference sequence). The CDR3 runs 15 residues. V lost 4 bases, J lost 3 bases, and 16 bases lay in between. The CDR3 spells CASSPRLKGDYGYTF. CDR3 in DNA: TGTGCCAGCAGCCCCCGGCTGAAGGGGGACTATGGCTACACCTTC.

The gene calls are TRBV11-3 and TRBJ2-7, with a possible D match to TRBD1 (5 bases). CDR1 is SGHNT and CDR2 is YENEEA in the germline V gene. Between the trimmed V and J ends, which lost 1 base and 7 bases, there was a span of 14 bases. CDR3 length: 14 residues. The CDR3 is CASSLGRGSGEQYF. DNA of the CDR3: TGTGCCAGCAGCTTAGGTAGGGGTTCTGGAGAGCAGTACTTC.

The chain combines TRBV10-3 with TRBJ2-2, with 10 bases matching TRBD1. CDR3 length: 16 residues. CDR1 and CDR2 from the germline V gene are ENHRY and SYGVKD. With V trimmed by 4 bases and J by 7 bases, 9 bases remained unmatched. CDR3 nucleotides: TGTGCCATCAGTGGCGGACAGGGGGGATTCGTCGGGGAGCTGTTTTTT. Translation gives CAISGGQGGFVGELFF.

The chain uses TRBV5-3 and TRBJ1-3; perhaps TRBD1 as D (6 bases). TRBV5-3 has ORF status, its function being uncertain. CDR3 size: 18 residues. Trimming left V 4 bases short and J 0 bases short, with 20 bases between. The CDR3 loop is CARSLHNRRGGSGNTIYF. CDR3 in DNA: TGTGCCAGAAGCCTTCACAACCGCCGAGGGGGCTCTGGAAACACCATATATTTT.

CDR3 loop: CATRPTGLVGYTF. CDR3 in DNA: TGTGCCACCCGGCCCACAGGGTTAGTTGGCTACACCTTC. This chain uses TRBV6-5 with TRBJ1-2, with a tentative D call TRBD1 (6 bases). This CDR3 spans 13 amino acids. CDR1 and CDR2 from the germline V gene are MNHEY and SVGAGI. V was trimmed by 10 bases and J by 7 bases, leaving 19 bases between them.

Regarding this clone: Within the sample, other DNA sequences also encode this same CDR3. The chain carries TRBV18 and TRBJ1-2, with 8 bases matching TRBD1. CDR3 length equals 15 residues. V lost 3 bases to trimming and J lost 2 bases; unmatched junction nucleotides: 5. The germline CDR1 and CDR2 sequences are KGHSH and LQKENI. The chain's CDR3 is CASSPGTGENYGYTF. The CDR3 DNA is TGTGCCAGCTCACCCGGGACAGGAGAAAACTATGGCTACACCTTC.

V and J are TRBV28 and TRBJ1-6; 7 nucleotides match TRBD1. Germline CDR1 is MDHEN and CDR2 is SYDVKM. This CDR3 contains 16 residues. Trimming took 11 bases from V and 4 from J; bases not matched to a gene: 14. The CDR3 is CAVAGTSGGYNSPLHF. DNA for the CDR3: TGTGCCGTGGCAGGGACTTCAGGGGGGTATAATTCACCCCTCCACTTT.